This TCR beta chain comes out of a study of blood T cell repertoires in COVID-19. The length of the CDR3 is 13 residues. Looked up from germline, CDR1 is SEHNR and CDR2 is FQNEAQ (reference sequence). V gave up 5 bases and J gave up 1 base, with 8 bases separating them. The assay was immunoSEQ multiplex PCR, and TCRdb's table has in-frame clones only and misses some. The sample carries 40,000 to 50,000 clones, nearly 90% recorded once. V usage is TRBV7-9 and J usage is TRBJ1-1; D is unclear. The clonotype originates from a human donor in a cohort sampled during active COVID-19. Sequences were obtained from peripheral blood. The DNA for the CDR3 is TGTGCCAGCAGCCCTTTCCCGAACACTGAAGCTTTCTTT. It specifies CASSPFPNTEAFF.